This T cell receptor beta chain was identified in a study of technical replicates of blood from a few donors. The germline gives CDR1 SGHDT, CDR2 YYEEEE. The CDR3 totals 15 residues. V lost 1 base and J 14 bases, leaving 19 bases between the germline ends. The protocol was immunoSEQ multiplex PCR, while the TCRdb copy is restricted to in-frame clones and leaves out a portion. The sample consists of approximately 29,000 clones, 85% to 95% of them appearing once. The chain uses TRBV5-6 and TRBJ1-6; a weak D match, TRBD1 (6 bases). The source material was PBMCs. This sequence originates from a human donor in good health. Some clones in this sample may be carry-over from other donors' samples. CDR3 residues: CASSLRQDTTRALHF. In DNA, the CDR3 is TGTGCCAGCAGCTTGAGACAGGACACCACTCGTGCCCTCCACTTT.